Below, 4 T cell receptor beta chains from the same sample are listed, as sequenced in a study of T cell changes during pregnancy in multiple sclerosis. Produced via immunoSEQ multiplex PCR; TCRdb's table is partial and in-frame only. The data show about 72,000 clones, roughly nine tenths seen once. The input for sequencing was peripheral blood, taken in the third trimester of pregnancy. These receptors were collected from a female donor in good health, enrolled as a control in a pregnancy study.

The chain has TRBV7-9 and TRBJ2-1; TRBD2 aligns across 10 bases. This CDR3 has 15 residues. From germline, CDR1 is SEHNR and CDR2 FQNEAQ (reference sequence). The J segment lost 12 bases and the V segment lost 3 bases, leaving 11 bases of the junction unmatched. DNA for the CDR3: TGTGCCAGCAGCTTGGGTAGCGGGGGGATTAGGGGGCAGTTCTTC. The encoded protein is CASSLGSGGIRGQFF.

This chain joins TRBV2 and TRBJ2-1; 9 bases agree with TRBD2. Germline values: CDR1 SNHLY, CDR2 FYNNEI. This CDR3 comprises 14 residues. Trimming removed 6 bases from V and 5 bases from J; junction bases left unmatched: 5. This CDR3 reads CASRWERGDNEQFF. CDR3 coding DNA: TGTGCCAGCAGATGGGAGCGGGGGGACAATGAGCAGTTCTTC.

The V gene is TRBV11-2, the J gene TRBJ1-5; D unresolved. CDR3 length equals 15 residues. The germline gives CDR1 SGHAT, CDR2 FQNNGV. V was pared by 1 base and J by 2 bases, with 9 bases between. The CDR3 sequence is CASSLGGWGNQPQHF. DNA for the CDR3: TGTGCCAGCAGCTTAGGAGGGTGGGGCAATCAGCCCCAGCATTTT.

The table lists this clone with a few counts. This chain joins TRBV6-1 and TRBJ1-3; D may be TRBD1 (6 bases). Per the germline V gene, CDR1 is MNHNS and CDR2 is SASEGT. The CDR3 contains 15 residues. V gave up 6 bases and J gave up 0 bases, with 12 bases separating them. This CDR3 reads CASRVRGFSGNTIYF. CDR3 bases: TGTGCCAGCAGGGTGAGGGGGTTCTCTGGAAACACCATATATTTT.